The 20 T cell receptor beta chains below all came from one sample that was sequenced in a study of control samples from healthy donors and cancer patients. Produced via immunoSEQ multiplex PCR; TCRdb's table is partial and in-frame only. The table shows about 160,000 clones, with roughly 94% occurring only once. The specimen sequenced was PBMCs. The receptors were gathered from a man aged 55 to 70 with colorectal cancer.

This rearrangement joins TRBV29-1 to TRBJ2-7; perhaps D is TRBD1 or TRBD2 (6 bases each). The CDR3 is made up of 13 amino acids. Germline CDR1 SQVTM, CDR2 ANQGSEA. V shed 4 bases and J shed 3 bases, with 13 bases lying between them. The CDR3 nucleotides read TGCAGCGTTGGTAGGGGGGACGGCTACGAGCAGTACTTC. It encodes CSVGRGDGYEQYF.

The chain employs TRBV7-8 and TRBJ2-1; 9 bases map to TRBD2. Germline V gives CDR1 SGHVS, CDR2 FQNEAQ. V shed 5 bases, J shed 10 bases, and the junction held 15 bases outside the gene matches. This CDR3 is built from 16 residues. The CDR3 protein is CASSLAGTRAGGEQFF. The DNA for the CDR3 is TGTGCCAGCAGCCTCGCCGGGACTAGGGCGGGGGGGGAGCAGTTCTTC.

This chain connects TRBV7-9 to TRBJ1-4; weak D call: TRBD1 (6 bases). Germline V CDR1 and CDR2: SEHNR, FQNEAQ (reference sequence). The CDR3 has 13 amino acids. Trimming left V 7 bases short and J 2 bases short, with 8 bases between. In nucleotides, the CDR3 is TGTGCCAGCACCACAGGGACTAATGAAAAACTGTTTTTT. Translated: CASTTGTNEKLFF.

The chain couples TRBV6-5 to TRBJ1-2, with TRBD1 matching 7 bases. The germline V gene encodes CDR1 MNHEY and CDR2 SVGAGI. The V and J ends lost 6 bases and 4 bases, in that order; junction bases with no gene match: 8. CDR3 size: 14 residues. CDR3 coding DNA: TGTGCCAGCAGCCGGGAGGGGGCGAGCTATGGCTACACCTTC. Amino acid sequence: CASSREGASYGYTF.

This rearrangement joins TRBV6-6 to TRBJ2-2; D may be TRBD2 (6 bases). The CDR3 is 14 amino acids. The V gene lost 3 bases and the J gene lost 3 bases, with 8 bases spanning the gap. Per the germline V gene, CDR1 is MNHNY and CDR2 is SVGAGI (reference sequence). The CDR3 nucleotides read TGTGCCAGCAGTTATGGAGGGTACACCGGGGAGCTGTTTTTT. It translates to CASSYGGYTGELFF.

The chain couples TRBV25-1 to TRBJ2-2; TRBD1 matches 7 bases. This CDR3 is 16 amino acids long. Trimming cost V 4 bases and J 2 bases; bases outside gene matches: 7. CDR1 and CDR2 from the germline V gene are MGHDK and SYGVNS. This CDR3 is CASSGVGGANTGELFF. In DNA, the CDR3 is TGTGCCAGCAGTGGGGTAGGGGGCGCAAACACCGGGGAGCTGTTTTTT. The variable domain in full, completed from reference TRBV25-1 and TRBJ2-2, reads EADIYQTPRYLVIGTGKKITLECSQTMGHDKMYWYQQDPGMELHLIHYSYGVNSTEKGDLSSESTVSRIRTEHFPLTLESARPSHTSQYLCASSGVGGANTGELFFGEGSRLTVL.

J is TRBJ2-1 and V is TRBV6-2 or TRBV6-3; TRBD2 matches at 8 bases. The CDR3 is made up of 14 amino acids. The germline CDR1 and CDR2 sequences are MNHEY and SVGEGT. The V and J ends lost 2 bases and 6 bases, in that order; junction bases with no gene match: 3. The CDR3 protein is CASSYVGTSNEQFF. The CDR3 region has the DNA TGTGCCAGCAGTTACGTCGGGACTAGCAATGAGCAGTTCTTC.

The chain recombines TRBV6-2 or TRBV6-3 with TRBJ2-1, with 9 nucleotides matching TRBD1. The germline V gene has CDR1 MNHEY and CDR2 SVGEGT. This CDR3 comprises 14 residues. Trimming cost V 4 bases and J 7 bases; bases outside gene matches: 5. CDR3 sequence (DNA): TGTGCCAGCAGTTCCGCGACAGGGGGGAATGAGCAGTTCTTC. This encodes CASSSATGGNEQFF.

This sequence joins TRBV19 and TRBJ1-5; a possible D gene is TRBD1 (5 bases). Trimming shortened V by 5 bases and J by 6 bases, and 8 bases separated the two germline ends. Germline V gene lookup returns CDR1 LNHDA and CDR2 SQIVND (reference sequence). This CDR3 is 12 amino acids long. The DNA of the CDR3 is TGTGCCAGTAGTTCGACAGTTCAGCCCCAGCATTTT. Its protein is CASSSTVQPQHF.

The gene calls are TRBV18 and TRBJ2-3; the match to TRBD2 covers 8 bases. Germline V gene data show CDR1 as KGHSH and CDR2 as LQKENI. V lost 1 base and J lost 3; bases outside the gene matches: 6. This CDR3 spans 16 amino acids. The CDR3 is CASSPQGQRGTDTQYF. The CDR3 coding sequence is TGTGCCAGCTCACCACAGGGCCAGCGGGGGACAGATACGCAGTATTTT.

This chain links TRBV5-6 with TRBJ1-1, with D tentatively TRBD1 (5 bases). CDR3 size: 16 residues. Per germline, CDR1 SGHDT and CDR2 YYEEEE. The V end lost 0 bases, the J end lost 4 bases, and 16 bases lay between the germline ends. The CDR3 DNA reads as TGTGCCAGCAGCTTGGCGGCCGGGACTCCTACCACTGAAGCTTTCTTT. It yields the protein CASSLAAGTPTTEAFF. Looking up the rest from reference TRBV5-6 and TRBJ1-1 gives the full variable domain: DAGVTQSPTHLIKTRGQQVTLRCSPKSGHDTVSWYQQALGQGPQFIFQYYEEEERQRGNFPDRFSGHQFPNYSSELNVNALLLGDSALYLCASSLAAGTPTTEAFFGQGTRLTVV.

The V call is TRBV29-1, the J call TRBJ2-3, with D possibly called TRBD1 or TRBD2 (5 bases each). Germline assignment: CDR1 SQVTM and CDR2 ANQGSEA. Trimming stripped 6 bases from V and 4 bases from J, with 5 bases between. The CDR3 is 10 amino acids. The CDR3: CSVGADTQYF. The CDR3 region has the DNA TGCAGCGTGGGGGCAGATACGCAGTATTTT.

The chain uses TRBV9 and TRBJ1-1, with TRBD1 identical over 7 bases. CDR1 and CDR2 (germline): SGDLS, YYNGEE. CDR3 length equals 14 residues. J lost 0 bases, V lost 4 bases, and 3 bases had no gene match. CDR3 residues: CASSLGTVNTEAFF. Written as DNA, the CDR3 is TGTGCCAGCAGCCTCGGGACAGTGAACACTGAAGCTTTCTTT.

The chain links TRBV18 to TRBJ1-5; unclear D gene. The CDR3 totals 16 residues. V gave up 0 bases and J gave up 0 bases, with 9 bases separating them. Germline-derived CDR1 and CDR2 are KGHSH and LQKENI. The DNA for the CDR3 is TGTGCCAGCTCACCACCAAACAGCGATAGCAATCAGCCCCAGCATTTT. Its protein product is CASSPPNSDSNQPQHF.

CDR3 DNA: TGTGCCAGCAGCCTGGTACAGGGGGCGGCGACCCAGTACTTC. Its protein is CASSLVQGAATQYF. The rearrangement joins TRBV7-2 to TRBJ2-5; TRBD1 aligns across 9 bases. Germline lookup yields CDR1 SGHTA and CDR2 FQGNSA. The J segment lost 7 bases and the V segment lost 5 bases, leaving 8 bases of the junction unmatched. This CDR3 comprises 14 residues.

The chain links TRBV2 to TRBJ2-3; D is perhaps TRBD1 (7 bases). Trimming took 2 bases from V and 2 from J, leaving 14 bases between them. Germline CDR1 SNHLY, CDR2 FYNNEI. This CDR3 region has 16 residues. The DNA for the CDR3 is TGTGCCAGCAGTGAAAGTAGACAGGGACTCACAGATACGCAGTATTTT. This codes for CASSESRQGLTDTQYF.

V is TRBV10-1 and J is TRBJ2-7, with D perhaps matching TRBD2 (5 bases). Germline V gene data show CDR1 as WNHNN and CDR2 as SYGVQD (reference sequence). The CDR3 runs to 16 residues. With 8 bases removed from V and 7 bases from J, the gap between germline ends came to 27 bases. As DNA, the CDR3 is TGCGCCAGCCCTGAGTCTGTAGCTGCCGGGGTGGGTGAGCAGTACTTC. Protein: CASPESVAAGVGEQYF.

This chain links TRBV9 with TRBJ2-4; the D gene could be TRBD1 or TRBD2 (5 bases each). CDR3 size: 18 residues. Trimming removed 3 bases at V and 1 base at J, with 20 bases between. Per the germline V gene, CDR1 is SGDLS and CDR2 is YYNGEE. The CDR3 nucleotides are TGTGCCAGCAGCGAGTTACACCGGGACGCCGGGGCCAAAAACATTCAGTACTTC. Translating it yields CASSELHRDAGAKNIQYF.

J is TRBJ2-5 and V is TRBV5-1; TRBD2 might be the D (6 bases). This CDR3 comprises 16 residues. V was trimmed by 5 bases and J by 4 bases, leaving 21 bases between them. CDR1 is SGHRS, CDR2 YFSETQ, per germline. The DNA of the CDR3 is TGCGCCAGCAGGGTCGGGGGAATAAGATCCGCAGAGACCCAGTACTTC. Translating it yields CASRVGGIRSAETQYF.

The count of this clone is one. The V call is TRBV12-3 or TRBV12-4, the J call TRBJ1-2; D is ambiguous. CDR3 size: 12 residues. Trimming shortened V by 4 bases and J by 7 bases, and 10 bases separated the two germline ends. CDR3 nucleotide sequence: TGTGCCAGCAGTTACCAGACGGGTGGCTACACCTTC. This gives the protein CASSYQTGGYTF.